This T cell receptor (beta chain) was identified during a study of Ad26.COV2.S vaccination and SARS-CoV-2 variants. Specified treatment: 15 to 20 received Ad26.COV2.S at low or high dose, single or two shots; a few received placebo; per-sample allocation not given. It was on day 63 after the first vaccine or placebo injection that samples were taken. From germline, CDR1 is SGHRS and CDR2 YFSETQ. Germline trimming cut 0 bases from V and 3 bases from J; bases unmatched to any gene: 7. The CDR3 sequence is 17 residues long. Sequencing used immunoSEQ multiplex PCR; TCRdb keeps in-frame clones, though not all of them. The sample holds fewer than 500,000 clones, about 93% seen once.

This TCR was recovered from a person between 18 and 65 years old who received the Ad26.COV2.S COVID-19 vaccine or a placebo. The chain employs TRBV5-1 and TRBJ2-1, with TRBD2 matching 9 bases. Sequencing used peripheral blood, obtained in a trial of Ad26.COV2.S vaccine versus placebo. The CDR3 DNA is TGCGCCAGCAGCTTGGGCCCCCTGACTAGCGGCTACAATGAGCAGTTCTTC. It encodes CASSLGPLTSGYNEQFF.